The rows below give T cell receptor beta chains drawn from one sample of a study of blood T cell repertoires in COVID-19. Repertoires were generated with immunoSEQ multiplex PCR, while TCRdb's copy carries only in-frame clones and drops some. The sample records roughly 220,000 clones, around 82% being singletons. The sample comprised peripheral blood. These TCRs come from a woman aged 25 to 39 who had recovered from COVID-19. The CDR3 runs from the conserved cysteine through the conserved F or W. The order of the fields is D gene, clone size, V gene, CDR3 length, J gene, CDR3 protein, CDR3 DNA. A D gene is named only where the DNA matches it firmly. For some rows the clone size is stated as once, few or many, or as a class when expanded; others skip it.

NA	NA	TRBV18	12	TRBJ1-4	CASSPDSEKLFF	TGTGCCAGCTCACCCGACAGCGAAAAACTGTTTTTT
TRBD1	NA	TRBV30	13	TRBJ1-1	CAWDRGVNTEAFF	TGTGCCTGGGACAGGGGAGTGAACACTGAAGCTTTCTTT
NA	few	TRBV6-5	13	TRBJ2-1	CASIRYSYNEQFF	TGTGCCAGCATACGGTACTCCTACAATGAGCAGTTCTTC
NA	NA	TRBV5-8	12	TRBJ1-5	CASSTLGGPQHF	TGTGCCAGCAGCACGCTCGGTGGGCCCCAGCATTTT
TRBD2	NA	TRBV6-1	15	TRBJ2-7	CASRKTSGIGYEQYF	TGTGCCAGCAGGAAGACTAGCGGGATCGGATACGAGCAGTACTTC
TRBD1	once	TRBV28	15	TRBJ1-5	CASSPPGQGDQPQHF	TGTGCCAGCAGTCCGCCCGGACAGGGAGACCAGCCCCAGCATTTT
NA	NA	TRBV25-1	13	TRBJ1-5	CASSGGVSQPQHF	TGTGCCAGCAGCGGGGGGGTGAGTCAGCCCCAGCATTTT
TRBD2	once	TRBV7-9	15	TRBJ2-1	CASSASGRAYNEQFF	TGTGCCAGCAGCGCTAGCGGGAGGGCCTACAATGAGCAGTTCTTC
NA	NA	TRBV6-5	13	TRBJ2-3	CASREQGPDTQYF	TGTGCCAGCAGGGAGCAGGGTCCAGATACGCAGTATTTT
NA	once	TRBV27	13	TRBJ2-2	CASSNPRVGELFF	TGTGCCAGCAGTAACCCCAGGGTTGGGGAGCTGTTTTTT
TRBD1	NA	TRBV6-5	15	TRBJ1-2	CASIWDRELNYGYTF	TGTGCCAGCATATGGGACAGGGAACTAAACTATGGCTACACCTTC
NA	NA	TRBV19	16	TRBJ1-4	CASSATGRATNEKLFF	TGTGCCAGTAGCGCCACAGGGAGGGCAACTAATGAAAAACTGTTTTTT
NA	NA	TRBV6-2/TRBV6-3	15	TRBJ2-7	CASSPERTAYYEQYF	TGTGCCAGCAGTCCGGAGAGGACAGCTTACTACGAGCAGTACTTC
TRBD2	NA	TRBV6-5	12	TRBJ2-1	CASRAGGWEQFF	TGTGCCAGCAGAGCGGGGGGTTGGGAGCAGTTCTTC
TRBD2	NA	TRBV7-6	18	TRBJ2-1	CASSLVGTSGPRNNEQFF	TGTGCCAGCAGCTTAGTCGGAACTAGCGGGCCTCGCAACAATGAGCAGTTCTTC
TRBD1	NA	TRBV19	14	TRBJ1-2	CASSIVGGNYGYTF	TGTGCCAGTAGTATAGTAGGGGGCAACTATGGCTACACCTTC
NA	few	TRBV5-4	16	TRBJ2-3	CASSRLRGASTDTQYF	TGTGCCAGCAGCCGACTTCGCGGAGCTAGCACAGATACGCAGTATTTT
NA	NA	TRBV28	15	TRBJ2-5	CASSLRGTLGETQYF	TGTGCCAGCAGTTTGAGGGGGACCCTCGGAGAGACCCAGTACTTC
NA	few	TRBV6-5	13	TRBJ2-2	CASSYSGTGELFF	TGTGCCAGCAGTTATTCGGGCACCGGGGAGCTGTTTTTT
TRBD1	NA	TRBV27	15	TRBJ1-2	CASSFETGDWNGYTF	TGTGCCAGCAGTTTTGAGACAGGGGATTGGAATGGCTACACCTTC
TRBD1	NA	TRBV18	17	TRBJ1-5	CASSPEGQRNSNQPQHF	TGTGCCAGCTCACCAGAGGGACAGCGAAATAGCAATCAGCCCCAGCATTTT